This record covers a single TCR beta chain. This sample was included in a study of blood T cell repertoires in COVID-19. Clones were sequenced by immunoSEQ multiplex PCR, and TCRdb holds only the in-frame ones, with some missing. The sample consists of over 50,000 clones, less than 90% of them appearing once. Germline V gives CDR1 SGHTA, CDR2 FQGNSA. The junction had 10 bases not matched to a gene; V was cut back by 4 bases and J by 5 bases. This CDR3 contains 15 residues. V is TRBV7-2 and J is TRBJ1-2, with 7 bases matching TRBD1. The sequence derives from a man aged 55-75 years with COVID-19, enrolled during active disease. The sample was peripheral blood. CDR3 loop: CASSYPGGNQYGYTF. The CDR3 DNA follows: TGTGCCAGCAGCTATCCAGGGGGAAATCAGTATGGCTACACCTTC. The full variable domain, with the rest looked up from reference TRBV7-2 and TRBJ1-2, is GAGVSQSPSNKVTEKGKDVELRCDPISGHTALYWYRQSLGQGLEFLIYFQGNSAPDKSGLPSDRFSAERTGGSVSTLTIQRTQQEDSAVYLCASSYPGGNQYGYTFGSGTRLTVV.